The clone carrying this TCR beta chain was observed once. Antigen: not known. The data were taken from a study of shared clonotypes between healthy human individuals. Regarding the study as a whole: Unshared clonotypes carried lower generation probabilities than those common to all four donors.

Produced via immunoSEQ multiplex PCR; TCRdb's table is partial and in-frame only. The sample has some 2 million clones, just under 95% seen once. Selected positively for CCR7 and CD45RO-negative, naive CD8 cells excluded terminally differentiated effector memory CD45RA+ cells. Trimming shortened V by 2 bases and J by 1 base, and 4 bases separated the two germline ends. The germline gives CDR1 SGHDT, CDR2 YYEEEE. The CDR3 contains 12 residues. The TCR originated in a man younger than 35 in good health. The rearrangement links TRBV5-6 to TRBJ2-7; D not resolved. Material: naive CD8+ T cells sorted from blood. DNA for the CDR3: TGTGCCAGCAGCTTTGAATCCTACGAGCAGTACTTC. It yields the protein CASSFESYEQYF.